This T cell receptor beta chain is drawn from a study of a mutant IDH1 vaccine in newly diagnosed glioma. This sample's time point: week 47, end of study. All doses held 300 ug of mutant IDH1 20-mer peptide, with topical imiquimod. With regard to this clone: Its target is not known.

TCRdb keeps only in-frame clones here, not all; method: immunoSEQ multiplex PCR. The table includes over 10,000 clones, just over 75% detected once. The length of the CDR3 is 17 residues. Trimming took off 1 base at V and 2 bases at J, with 16 bases between the two ends. Germline lookup yields CDR1 SEHNR and CDR2 FQNEAQ (reference sequence). Sequenced here: PBMCs, sampled from a glioma patient whose treatment included an IDH1 peptide vaccine. The V and J genes are TRBV7-9 and TRBJ2-3; the D is unclear. The receptor was isolated from a woman in her forties with glioma. The CDR3, as DNA: TGTGCCAGCAGCTTAGTTCGGCAGGTGGGTAACACAGATACGCAGTATTTT. It encodes CASSLVRQVGNTDTQYF. Complete variable domain (other parts from reference TRBV7-9 and TRBJ2-3): DTGVSQNPRHKITKRGQNVTFRCDPISEHNRLYWYRQTLGQGPEFLTYFQNEAQLEKSRLLSDRFSAERPKGSFSTLEIQRTEQGDSAMYLCASSLVRQVGNTDTQYFGPGTRLTVL.